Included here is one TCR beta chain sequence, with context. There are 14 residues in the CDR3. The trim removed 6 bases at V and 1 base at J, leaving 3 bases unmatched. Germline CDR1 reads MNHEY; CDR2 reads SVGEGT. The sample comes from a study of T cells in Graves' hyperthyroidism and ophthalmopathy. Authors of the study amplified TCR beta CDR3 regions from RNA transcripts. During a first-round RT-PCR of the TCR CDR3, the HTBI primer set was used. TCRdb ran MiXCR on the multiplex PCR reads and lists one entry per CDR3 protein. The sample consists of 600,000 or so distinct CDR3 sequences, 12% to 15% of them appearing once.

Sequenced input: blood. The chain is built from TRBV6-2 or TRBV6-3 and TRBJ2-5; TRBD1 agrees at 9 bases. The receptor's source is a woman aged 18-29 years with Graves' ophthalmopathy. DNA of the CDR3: TGTGCCAGCAGGCCGGACAGGGGCCAAGAGACCCAGTACTTC. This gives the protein CASRPDRGQETQYF.